This T cell receptor (beta chain) was identified during a study of blood T cell repertoires in COVID-19. At the level of the study: Nucleic acid was either cDNA or gDNA, and it came from T cells, B-cell-depleted T cells, or PBMCs.

Germline V gene sequence: CDR1 SNHLY, CDR2 FYNNEI. The J segment lost 6 bases and the V segment lost 3 bases, leaving 8 bases of the junction unmatched. This CDR3 has 15 residues. Sequenced by immunoSEQ multiplex PCR; TCRdb stores in-frame clones only, minus some. The sample holds 200,000 to 250,000 clones, about nine tenths seen once. This TCR was recovered from a man in his fifties or sixties who had been exposed to COVID-19. The sequencing sample was made of PBMCs or T cells enriched from blood (not recorded which). The rearrangement uses TRBV2 and TRBJ1-5; 7 bases are a match to TRBD1. CDR3 nucleotide sequence: TGTGCCAGCAGTGACTCGACAGGGTCTGTTCAGCCCCAGCATTTT. This translates into CASSDSTGSVQPQHF.